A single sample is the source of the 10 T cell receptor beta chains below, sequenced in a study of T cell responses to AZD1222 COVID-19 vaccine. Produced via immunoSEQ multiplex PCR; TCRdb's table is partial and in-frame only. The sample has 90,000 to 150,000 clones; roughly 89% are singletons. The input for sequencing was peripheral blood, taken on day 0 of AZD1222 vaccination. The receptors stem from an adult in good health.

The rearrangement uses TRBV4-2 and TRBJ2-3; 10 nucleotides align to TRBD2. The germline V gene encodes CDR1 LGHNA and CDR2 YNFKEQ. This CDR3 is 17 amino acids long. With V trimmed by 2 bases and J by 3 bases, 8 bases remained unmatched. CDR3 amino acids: CASSQNLAGAWTDTQYF. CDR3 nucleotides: TGTGCCAGCAGCCAAAACCTAGCGGGAGCTTGGACAGATACGCAGTATTTT.

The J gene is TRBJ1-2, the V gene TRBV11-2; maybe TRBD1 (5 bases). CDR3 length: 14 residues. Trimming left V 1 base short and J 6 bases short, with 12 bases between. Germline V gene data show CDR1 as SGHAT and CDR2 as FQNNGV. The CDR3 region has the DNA TGTGCCAGCAGCTTAGTGGGGACGGAGAATGGCTACACCTTC. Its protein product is CASSLVGTENGYTF.

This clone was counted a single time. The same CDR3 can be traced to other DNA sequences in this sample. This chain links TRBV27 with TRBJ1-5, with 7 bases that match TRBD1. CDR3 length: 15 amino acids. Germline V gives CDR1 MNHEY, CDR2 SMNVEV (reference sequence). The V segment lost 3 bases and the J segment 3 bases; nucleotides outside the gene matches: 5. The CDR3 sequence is CASSFGGGFNQPQHF. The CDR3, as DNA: TGTGCCAGCAGTTTTGGAGGGGGCTTCAATCAGCCCCAGCATTTT.

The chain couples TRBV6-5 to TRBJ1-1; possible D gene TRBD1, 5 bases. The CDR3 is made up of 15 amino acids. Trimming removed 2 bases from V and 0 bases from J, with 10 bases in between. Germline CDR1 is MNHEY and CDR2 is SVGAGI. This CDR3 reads CASSYGGNLNTEAFF. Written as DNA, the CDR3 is TGTGCCAGCAGTTACGGGGGGAATCTGAACACTGAAGCTTTCTTT.

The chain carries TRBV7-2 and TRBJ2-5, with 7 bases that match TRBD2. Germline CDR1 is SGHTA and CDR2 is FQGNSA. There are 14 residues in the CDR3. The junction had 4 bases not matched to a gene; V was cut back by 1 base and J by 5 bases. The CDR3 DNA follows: TGTGCCAGCAGCTTAGGACTAGCTTTGGAGACCCAGTACTTC. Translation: CASSLGLALETQYF.

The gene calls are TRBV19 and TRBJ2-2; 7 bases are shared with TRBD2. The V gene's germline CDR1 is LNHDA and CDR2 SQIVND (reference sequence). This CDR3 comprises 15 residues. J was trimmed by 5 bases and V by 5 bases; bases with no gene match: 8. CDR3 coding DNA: TGTGCCAGTAGTGGGGAGGGAGAGGTAACCGGGGAGCTGTTTTTT. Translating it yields CASSGEGEVTGELFF.

Here the CDR3 reads CASSESGHQQETQYF. The CDR3 coding sequence is TGCGCCAGCAGTGAGTCGGGCCACCAACAAGAGACCCAGTACTTC. The chain recombines TRBV10-1 with TRBJ2-5, with no clear D. The germline V and J ends were trimmed by 0 bases and 2 bases, with 10 bases remaining between them. This CDR3 spans 15 amino acids. Per germline, CDR1 WNHNN and CDR2 SYGVQD (reference sequence).

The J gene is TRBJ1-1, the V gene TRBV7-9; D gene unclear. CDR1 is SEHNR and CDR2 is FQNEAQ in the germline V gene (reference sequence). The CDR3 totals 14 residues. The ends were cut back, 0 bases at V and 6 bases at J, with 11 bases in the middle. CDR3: CASSLASGGSEAFF. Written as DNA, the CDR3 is TGTGCCAGCAGCTTAGCGTCAGGAGGGTCTGAAGCTTTCTTT. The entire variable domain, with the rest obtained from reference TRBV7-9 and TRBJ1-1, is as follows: DTGVSQNPRHKITKRGQNVTFRCDPISEHNRLYWYRQTLGQGPEFLTYFQNEAQLEKSRLLSDRFSAERPKGSFSTLEIQRTEQGDSAMYLCASSLASGGSEAFFGQGTRLTVV.

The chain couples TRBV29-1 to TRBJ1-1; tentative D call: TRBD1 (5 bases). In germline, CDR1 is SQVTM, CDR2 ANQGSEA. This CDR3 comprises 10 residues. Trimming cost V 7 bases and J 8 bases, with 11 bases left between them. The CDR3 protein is CSGRDSEAFF. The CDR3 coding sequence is TGCAGCGGAAGGGACTCAGAAGCTTTCTTT. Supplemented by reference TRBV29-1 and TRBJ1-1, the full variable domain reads SAVISQKPSRDICQRGTSLTIQCQVDSQVTMMFWYRQQPGQSLTLIATANQGSEATYESGFVIDKFPISRPNLTFSTLTVSNMSPEDSSIYLCSGRDSEAFFGQGTRLTVV.

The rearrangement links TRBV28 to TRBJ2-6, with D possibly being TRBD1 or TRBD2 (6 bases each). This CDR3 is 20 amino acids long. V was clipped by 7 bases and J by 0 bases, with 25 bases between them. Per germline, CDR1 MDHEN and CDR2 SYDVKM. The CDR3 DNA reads TGTGCCAGCAAATCCAGCTTTGGGGGGACACGGATCTCTGGGGCCAACGTCCTGACTTTC. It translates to CASKSSFGGTRISGANVLTF. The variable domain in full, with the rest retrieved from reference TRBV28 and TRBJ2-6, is DVKVTQSSRYLVKRTGEKVFLECVQDMDHENMFWYRQDPGLGLRLIYFSYDVKMKEKGDIPEGYSVSREKKERFSLILESASTNQTSMYLCASKSSFGGTRISGANVLTFGAGSRLTVL.